This T cell receptor beta chain was obtained from a study of blood T cell repertoires in COVID-19. V lost 0 bases to trimming and J lost 0 bases, with 12 bases between them. The CDR3 totals 17 residues. Germline assignment: CDR1 SGDLS and CDR2 YYNGEE. In the authors' workflow: From reference gene primer amplification, estimates of nucleated cell counts were derived. Generated by immunoSEQ multiplex PCR, the TCRdb table keeps only in-frame clones and is missing some. That table supplies the V and J calls and clone size; D and trimming were determined from the DNA. This table holds 50,000 to 70,000 clones, about 91% found once.

The origin of this receptor is a man in his sixties with acute or convalescent COVID-19. The genes are TRBV9 and TRBJ1-4, with a weak D call TRBD1 (5 bases). Specimen: peripheral blood. The CDR3: CASSVEGRVPTNEKLFF. The CDR3 DNA reads TGTGCCAGCAGCGTAGAGGGCAGGGTGCCAACTAATGAAAAACTGTTTTTT.